Listed here are 8 T cell receptor beta chains from one sample, sequenced in a study of cytomegalovirus exposure and HLA in healthy donors. 60 Vbeta and 13 Jbeta primers were used in PCR. Clones were read by immunoSEQ multiplex PCR, and TCRdb kept only the in-frame ones, dropping some. The table includes 100,000 to 150,000 clones, around four fifths detected once. Sequencing was carried out using PBMCs. The receptors come from a woman aged 40 to 50 in good health and CMV-seronegative.

The rearrangement joins TRBV30 to TRBJ1-3; TRBD1 matches 9 bases. The CDR3 loop spans 16 amino acids. Trimming cost V 4 bases and J 8 bases; bases outside gene matches: 15. In germline, CDR1 is GTSNPN, CDR2 SVGIG (reference sequence). The CDR3 loop reads CAWNDTGTGPQDTIYF. The DNA for the CDR3 is TGTGCCTGGAATGATACCGGGACAGGGCCCCAGGACACCATATATTTT.

The chain uses TRBV5-6 and TRBJ2-7; D may be TRBD2 (6 bases). Trimming stripped 1 base from V and 3 bases from J, with 8 bases between. The CDR3 is 13 residues long. In germline, CDR1 is SGHDT, CDR2 YYEEEE. CDR3 loop: CASSLMRDYEQYF. CDR3 DNA: TGTGCCAGCAGCTTGATGCGGGACTACGAGCAGTACTTC.

This clone has just one count. The chain uses TRBV28 and TRBJ1-1; D is ambiguous. The CDR3 sequence is 13 residues long. Germline V gene lookup returns CDR1 MDHEN and CDR2 SYDVKM. Trimming removed 6 bases at V and 6 bases at J, with 14 bases between. The CDR3 coding sequence is TGTGCCAGCAGACCCTACGGTCCCCCTGAAGCTTTCTTT. This codes for CASRPYGPPEAFF.

The rearrangement links TRBV5-1 to TRBJ2-3, with 9 bases lining up with TRBD2. Trimming removed 2 bases from V and 0 bases from J; junction bases left unmatched: 4. The germline CDR1 and CDR2 sequences are SGHRS and YFSETQ. The CDR3 extends over 16 amino acids. Here the CDR3 reads CASSFGGGGSTDTQYF. The CDR3 bases are TGCGCCAGCAGCTTTGGCGGGGGGGGCAGCACAGATACGCAGTATTTT. Using reference TRBV5-1 and TRBJ2-3 for the parts outside the CDR3, the full variable domain is KAGVTQTPRYLIKTRGQQVTLSCSPISGHRSVSWYQQTPGQGLQFLFEYFSETQRNKGNFPGRFSGRQFSNSRSEMNVSTLELGDSALYLCASSFGGGGSTDTQYFGPGTRLTVL.

This chain links TRBV4-1 with TRBJ2-5; 11 bases are shared with TRBD2. Germline lookup yields CDR1 MGHRA and CDR2 YSYEKL. The CDR3 sequence is 16 residues long. Trimming cost V 3 bases and J 2 bases; bases outside gene matches: 5. The CDR3 nucleotides read TGCGCCAGCAGCCACAGGGGACTAGCGGAACAAGAGACCCAGTACTTC. It yields the protein CASSHRGLAEQETQYF.

This clone was seen once. This chain connects TRBV19 to TRBJ1-2; perhaps TRBD1 as D (5 bases). The V and J ends lost 1 base and 3 bases respectively, with 9 bases between them. This CDR3 spans 14 amino acids. The germline CDR1 and CDR2 sequences are LNHDA and SQIVND (reference sequence). The CDR3 DNA sequence: TGTGCCAGTAGTATAGTTGACAGAGACTATGGCTACACCTTC. This encodes CASSIVDRDYGYTF.

This clone was observed a handful of times. This rearrangement joins TRBV27 to TRBJ2-2; no clear D. V was shortened by 7 bases and J by 1 base, with 16 bases between the two germline ends. CDR1 is MNHEY, CDR2 SMNVEV, per germline (reference sequence). The CDR3 consists of 16 residues. The DNA of the CDR3 is TGTGCCAGCACCCCATACCCGCCCGGGAACACCGGGGAGCTGTTTTTT. Its translation is CASTPYPPGNTGELFF.

V is TRBV11-3 and J is TRBJ2-1, with TRBD1 identical over 10 bases. This CDR3 is built from 15 residues. J lost 6 bases, V lost 3 bases, and 5 bases had no gene match. The germline CDR1 and CDR2 sequences are SGHNT and YENEEA. The CDR3 sequence: CASSFRDRGSNEQFF. The CDR3 nucleotides read TGTGCCAGCAGCTTTAGGGACAGGGGCAGCAATGAGCAGTTCTTC.